One sample yielded the 14 T cell receptor beta chains listed below, sequenced in a study of monozygotic twins with inflammatory bowel disease (dated 2019 in TCRdb). Library generation was performed with 5' RACE. Sequencing relied on an Illumina HiSeq 2500. TCRdb reprocessed the public reads and reports one entry per CDR3 protein sequence, without DNA. The sample's table covers some 130,000 distinct CDR3 sequences. The ten most abundant clones make up roughly 1.2% of the sample. Sequenced input: blood. The origin of the receptors is a human donor with ulcerative colitis or Crohn's disease, or a healthy co-twin of an affected twin (not recorded which).

The chain uses TRBV9 and TRBJ1-3. Germline CDR1 is SGDLS and CDR2 is YYNGEE. The CDR3 has 15 amino acids. The CDR3 protein is CASSPNPSSGNTIYF. Full variable domain (outside the CDR3, taken from reference TRBV9 and TRBJ1-3): DSGVTQTPKHLITATGQRVTLRCSPRSGDLSVYWYQQSLDQGLQFLIQYYNGEERAKGNILERFSAQQFPDLHSELNLSSLELGDSALYFCASSPNPSSGNTIYFGEGSWLTVV.

The genes are TRBV4-3 and TRBJ1-1. Germline V gives CDR1 LGHNA, CDR2 YSLEER. The CDR3 sequence is 14 residues long. The CDR3: CASSQGWGNTEAFF.

The rearrangement joins TRBV28 to TRBJ2-4. The CDR3 is 15 amino acids. The germline CDR1 and CDR2 sequences are MDHEN and SYDVKM. The CDR3 sequence: CASSPNRVAKNIQYF.

The chain uses TRBV9 and TRBJ2-7; TCRdb lists TRBD1, though no DNA is available to test this call. This CDR3 spans 14 amino acids. The germline gives CDR1 SGDLS, CDR2 YYNGEE. The CDR3 here is CASSTGPGRNEQYF.

The genes are TRBV7-9 and TRBJ2-1; the D call from TCRdb, TRBD2, cannot be confirmed without DNA. The germline CDR1 and CDR2 sequences are SEHNR and FQNEAQ (reference sequence). The CDR3 length is 14 residues. Here the CDR3 reads CASSLRAGAGEQFF.

The chain employs TRBV6-5 and TRBJ1-5. Germline CDR1 and CDR2: MNHEY and SVGAGI. CDR3 length: 12 residues. CDR3 in amino acids: CASRQGHEPQHF.

The rearrangement joins TRBV19 to TRBJ1-1; TCRdb picks TRBD1, but there is no DNA to check that call. The CDR3 is 17 residues long. Germline CDR1 and CDR2: LNHDA and SQIVND (reference sequence). The CDR3 here is CASSTGQGGSHRTEAFF.

The V call is TRBV4-1, the J call TRBJ2-2; with no DNA, the TCRdb D assignment of TRBD1 cannot be verified. CDR3 size: 17 residues. The germline CDR1 and CDR2 sequences are MGHRA and YSYEKL. CDR3 protein: CASSQRSGAAQTGELFF.

CDR3 protein: CASSVTLAGGTYNEQFF. The chain links TRBV5-1 to TRBJ2-1; TCRdb selects TRBD2, and the lack of DNA leaves this call unchecked. The CDR3 is 17 amino acids. The germline V gene encodes CDR1 SGHRS and CDR2 YFSETQ.

This chain links TRBV6-1 with TRBJ2-2; without DNA, the TCRdb call of TRBD2 cannot be checked. The CDR3 contains 17 residues. Germline CDR1 reads MNHNS; CDR2 reads SASEGT. CDR3 in amino acids: CASTWTSGSPGAGELFF.

The rearrangement joins TRBV5-1 to TRBJ2-2; the D call from TCRdb, TRBD1, cannot be confirmed without DNA. Germline V gene data show CDR1 as SGHRS and CDR2 as YFSETQ. This CDR3 comprises 15 residues. This chain's CDR3 is CASSVRDTNTGELFF. The entire variable domain, with the rest obtained from reference TRBV5-1 and TRBJ2-2, is as follows: KAGVTQTPRYLIKTRGQQVTLSCSPISGHRSVSWYQQTPGQGLQFLFEYFSETQRNKGNFPGRFSGRQFSNSRSEMNVSTLELGDSALYLCASSVRDTNTGELFFGEGSRLTVL.

The chain is built from TRBV11-2 and TRBJ2-2; the D call of TRBD2 rests on TCRdb alone, since no DNA is present to check it. The CDR3 sequence is 14 residues long. The germline V gene encodes CDR1 SGHAT and CDR2 FQNNGV. CDR3 sequence: CASSRDPHTGELFF.

The chain employs TRBV9 and TRBJ2-1; the D call of TRBD2 rests on TCRdb alone, since no DNA is present to check it. The CDR3 spans 17 residues. Germline V CDR1 and CDR2: SGDLS, YYNGEE. The chain's CDR3 is CASSSGGLAGGRHEQFF.

The chain employs TRBV7-2 and TRBJ2-5; TCRdb indicates TRBD1, and absent DNA this call remains unverified. Per germline, CDR1 SGHTA and CDR2 FQGNSA. CDR3 size: 12 residues. CDR3 loop: CASSQAGETQYF. Full variable domain (rest looked up from reference TRBV7-2 and TRBJ2-5): GAGVSQSPSNKVTEKGKDVELRCDPISGHTALYWYRQSLGQGLEFLIYFQGNSAPDKSGLPSDRFSAERTGGSVSTLTIQRTQQEDSAVYLCASSQAGETQYFGPGTRLLVL.